Reported below is one T cell receptor (beta chain). The CDR3 sequence is 17 residues long. V was shortened by 0 bases and J by 8 bases, with 19 bases between the two germline ends. CDR1 and CDR2 (germline): SGHVS, FQNEAQ. This specimen comes from a study of T cell changes during pregnancy in multiple sclerosis. Some clones are missing from TCRdb's copy, which holds only in-frame ones; the method was immunoSEQ multiplex PCR. The sample lists around 41,000 clones, roughly nine tenths occurring once. Sequences were derived from CD4+ T cells from peripheral blood mononuclear cells, sampled in the third trimester of pregnancy. This TCR derives from a female donor in good health, enrolled as a control in a pregnancy study. V and J are TRBV7-8 and TRBJ1-4, with D perhaps TRBD1 (6 bases). CDR3 nucleotides: TGTGCCAGCAGCTTAGCGCTTTCGGGGACAATGGGGGAAAAACTGTTTTTT. As protein: CASSLALSGTMGEKLFF.